The rows below give T cell receptor beta chains drawn from one sample of a study of T cell changes during pregnancy in multiple sclerosis. Libraries were prepared by immunoSEQ multiplex PCR; TCRdb keeps only in-frame clonotypes and omits some of them. The sample lists 60,000 to 65,000 clones, roughly 91% occurring once. Sequencing was performed on peripheral blood, taken in the second trimester of pregnancy. Every receptor here comes from a female donor in good health, enrolled as a control in a pregnancy study. The CDR3 runs from the conserved cysteine through the conserved F or W. The D gene is left open where the match is weak. Size values are once, few and many counts, or a class for expanded clones, and some rows have none.

j_call d_call clone_size v_call cdr3_nt cdr3_aa
TRBJ1-2 - - TRBV9 TGTGCCAGCAGCACACAATCCTCCATGGGCCTTTTGGGCTACACCTTC CASSTQSSMGLLGYTF
TRBJ1-6 - - TRBV11-1 TGTGCCAGCAGCGCGACAGGTCCCAATTCACCCCTCCACTTT CASSATGPNSPLHF
TRBJ2-7 - once TRBV28 TGTGCCAGCAGCCCGCGTCGGAGCTCCTACGAGCAGTACTTC CASSPRRSSYEQYF
TRBJ1-4 - - TRBV7-6 TGTGCCAGCAGCAGACAGGAGAATGAAAAACTGTTTTTT CASSRQENEKLFF
TRBJ1-1 - - TRBV29-1 TGCAGCGTTCGATTAACAGTGAACACTGAAGCTTTCTTT CSVRLTVNTEAFF
TRBJ2-7 - once TRBV28 TGTGCCAGCAGTTTTAGTAGCCTCTCCTACGAGCAGTACTTC CASSFSSLSYEQYF
TRBJ2-1 - once TRBV6-1 TGTGCCAGCAGTAGGGGGAATGAGCAGTTCTTC CASSRGNEQFF
TRBJ1-2 - - TRBV6-1 TGTGCCAGCAGTGATAGGGGGATCTCCCGGCTCGCCTATGGCTACACCTTC CASSDRGISRLAYGYTF
TRBJ1-6 - once TRBV27 TGTGCCAGCAGTTTCGCAGGACAGATAAATTCACCCCTCCACTTT CASSFAGQINSPLHF
TRBJ2-1 TRBD2 - TRBV5-6 TGTGCCAGCAGCTTCGGATCGGCGGGAGGAATTTTAGAGCAGTTCTTC CASSFGSAGGILEQFF
TRBJ2-5 - once TRBV5-1 TGCGCCAGCAGCTTGGTGTTAGCGGAAGAGACCCAGTACTTC CASSLVLAEETQYF
TRBJ2-7 - - TRBV27 TGTGCCAGCCCCCCGACTAGTCTTTCCTACGAGCAGTACTTC CASPPTSLSYEQYF
TRBJ1-1 - few TRBV19 TGTGCCAGTACCACCGCGTACACTGAAGCTTTCTTT CASTTAYTEAFF
TRBJ2-1 - - TRBV7-8 TGTGCCAGCAGCTTAGCGTCCTACCCGGGGGATGACGAGCAGTTCTTC CASSLASYPGDDEQFF
TRBJ1-1 - - TRBV6-5 TGTGCCAGCAGTTACCGGGGGAACACTGAAGCTTTCTTT CASSYRGNTEAFF
TRBJ1-1 TRBD1 - TRBV30 TGTGCCTGGAGTACTTGGACAGGGGGCGACACTGAAGCTTTCTTT CAWSTWTGGDTEAFF
TRBJ2-7 - - TRBV12-5 TGTGCTAGTGGTTTGATCGTGGGGGCCCGGGGAAGCTACGAGCAGTACTTC CASGLIVGARGSYEQYF
TRBJ2-7 - - TRBV5-6 TGTGCCAGCAGCTTGGCCGTTCCCTACGAGCAGTACTTC CASSLAVPYEQYF
TRBJ2-7 TRBD2 - TRBV5-1 TGCGCCAGCACCCCCACAGCGGGAGTCGGTGAGCAGTACTTC CASTPTAGVGEQYF
TRBJ2-1 TRBD2 - TRBV7-2 TGTGCCAGCAGCTTAGCACTAGCGGGAGATATCTATGAGCAGTTCTTC CASSLALAGDIYEQFF
TRBJ2-7 TRBD1 - TRBV6-5 TGTGCCAGCAGTTCTCTCAGGGGGTTCTACGAGCAGTACTTC CASSSLRGFYEQYF
TRBJ2-4 TRBD2 - TRBV10-2 TGCGCCAGCAGTGAGTCTTGGAGCGGGGGGGCCGGGGACAAAAACATTCAGTACTTC CASSESWSGGAGDKNIQYF
TRBJ1-1 TRBD1 - TRBV6-5 TGTGCCAGCAGGCCTTCAGGGGGCTCCACCATGAAAGCTTTCTTT CASRPSGGSTMKAFF
TRBJ2-7 - - TRBV7-2 TGTGCCAGCAGCTTGTCAGACTACGAGCAGTACTTC CASSLSDYEQYF
TRBJ1-2 - - TRBV20-1 TGCAGTGCTCTTGACAGCTATGGCTACACCTTC CSALDSYGYTF
TRBJ2-1 - - TRBV11-3 TGTGCCAGCAGCTTAGACGGACTCGTTGAGCAGTTCTTC CASSLDGLVEQFF
TRBJ1-4 TRBD1 - TRBV6-1 TGTGCCAGCAGGGGACAGAATTCTAATGAAAAACTGTTTTTT CASRGQNSNEKLFF
TRBJ1-1 - - TRBV11-1 TGTGCCAGCAGCTTCGATGGGGAGACTGAAGCTTTCTTT CASSFDGETEAFF
TRBJ1-2 - - TRBV29-1 TGCAGCGCCGATGGGGTCAAAGTGGCGGGACTCTATGGCTACACCTTC CSADGVKVAGLYGYTF
TRBJ1-2 TRBD1 - TRBV30 TGTGCCTGTCAGGGGGCCGGGGGAGGCTACACCTTC CACQGAGGGYTF
TRBJ1-2 TRBD1 - TRBV5-4 TGTGCCAGCAGCACCAGGGGGCCAGAGGGCTACACCTTC CASSTRGPEGYTF
TRBJ1-1 TRBD1 many TRBV6-4 TGTGCCAGCAGCAGGGACAGCGAGAACACTGAAGCTTTCTTT CASSRDSENTEAFF
TRBJ1-1 - - TRBV11-2 TGTGCCAGCAGCTCTAGGGGTGGCACTGAAGCTTTCTTT CASSSRGGTEAFF
TRBJ2-3 TRBD2 - TRBV9 TGTGCCAGCAGCGTAGCAGGCGGGAGTACGCCAGATACGCAGTATTTT CASSVAGGSTPDTQYF
TRBJ1-2 - - TRBV14 TGTGCCAGCAGCCCTAACCAAGTATCAAACTATGGCTACACCTTC CASSPNQVSNYGYTF
TRBJ2-1 TRBD1 - TRBV29-1 TGCAGCGGGGACAGAACCTACAATGAGCAGTTCTTC CSGDRTYNEQFF
TRBJ2-1 - once TRBV2 TGTGCCAGCAGGGGGGGTAAGCCCGGGTGGAATGAGCAGTTCTTC CASRGGKPGWNEQFF
TRBJ1-4 TRBD1 once TRBV6-1 TGTGCCAGCACCTGGACAGGGGATAATGAAAAACTGTTTTTT CASTWTGDNEKLFF
TRBJ2-7 TRBD1 - TRBV28 TGTGCCAGCAGTCCGACAGGGACAGGGGCTCCCTACGAGCAGTACTTC CASSPTGTGAPYEQYF
TRBJ2-3 - - TRBV28 TGTGCCAGCAGCCCACAGGGCCGAAGCACAGATACGCAGTATTTT CASSPQGRSTDTQYF
TRBJ2-3 - - TRBV2 TGTGCCAGCAATGGGCCGTTCACGCAGTATTTT CASNGPFTQYF